This T cell receptor (beta chain) was captured in a study of T cell repertoires in cytomegalovirus infection. Study overall: Researchers turned to recently identified HLA-C-restricted CMV epitopes as well as well-studied HLA-B-restricted ones. Study-wide points: Ex vivo, HLA-C-restricted CMV-specific TCR beta clonotypes prevailed over the rest of the response.

MiXCR, applied by TCRdb to the reads, yields one record per CDR3 protein. The data show about a million distinct CDR3 sequences, 31% seen once. CDR3 length: 15 amino acids. V dropped 0 bases and J dropped 5; count of bases not matched to a gene: 7. The V gene's germline CDR1 is SGHDT and CDR2 YYEEEE. Regarding this clonotype: The antigen remains unidentified.

The sample was cultured CD8+ T cells from PBMCs, taken from culture after CMV antigen stimulation. The chain joins TRBV5-6 to TRBJ2-5, with 7 bases matching TRBD1. The source of this sequence is a human donor in good health (CMV status not recorded). Some clones in this sample may be carry-over from other donors' samples. CDR3 bases: TGTGCCAGCAGCTTGGGAACAGGGGCCGGGGAGACCCAGTACTTC. Amino acid sequence: CASSLGTGAGETQYF.